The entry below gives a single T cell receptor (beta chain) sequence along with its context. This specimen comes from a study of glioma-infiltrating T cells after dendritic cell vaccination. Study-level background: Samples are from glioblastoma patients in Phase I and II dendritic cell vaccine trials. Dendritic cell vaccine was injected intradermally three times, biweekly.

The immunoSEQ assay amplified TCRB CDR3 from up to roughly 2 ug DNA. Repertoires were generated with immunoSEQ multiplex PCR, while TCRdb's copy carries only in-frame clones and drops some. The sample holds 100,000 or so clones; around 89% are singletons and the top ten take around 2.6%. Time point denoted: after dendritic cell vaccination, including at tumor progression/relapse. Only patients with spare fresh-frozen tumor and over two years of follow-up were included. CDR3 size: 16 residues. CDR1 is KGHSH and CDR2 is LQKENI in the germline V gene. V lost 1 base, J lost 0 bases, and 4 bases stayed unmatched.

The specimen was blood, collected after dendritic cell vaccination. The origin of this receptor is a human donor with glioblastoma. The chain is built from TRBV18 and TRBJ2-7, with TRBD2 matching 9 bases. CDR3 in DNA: TGTGCCAGCTCACCACAGCAAGCGGGGGGCTCCTACGAGCAGTACTTC. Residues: CASSPQQAGGSYEQYF.